This T cell receptor (beta chain) came from a study of T cell responses to AZD1222 COVID-19 vaccine. V lost 2 bases and J 7 bases, leaving 19 bases between the germline ends. Germline values: CDR1 SGHNT, CDR2 YYREEE (reference sequence). The CDR3 covers 17 residues. This clone showed up just a few times. Pooled in the analysis were second doses at about 4 or about 12 weeks. Sequenced by immunoSEQ multiplex PCR; TCRdb stores in-frame clones only, minus some. The sample shows about 160,000 clones, approximately 90% of them seen only once. V usage is TRBV5-4 and J usage is TRBJ1-6; D possibly corresponds to TRBD1 (6 bases). This material consisted of peripheral blood, taken 28 days after the second AZD1222 dose. This TCR was recovered from an adult who received the AZD1222 COVID-19 vaccine. The CDR3 spells CASSFYRVDYKNSPLHF. CDR3 sequence (DNA): TGTGCCAGCAGCTTCTACAGGGTCGACTATAAAAATTCACCCCTCCACTTT.